Below, one T cell receptor (beta chain) is given with its context. This sample was taken from a study of T cell changes during pregnancy in multiple sclerosis. CDR1 SGHVS and CDR2 FQNEAQ come from the germline V gene. The CDR3 contains 17 residues. Trimming cost V 2 bases and J 5 bases, with 21 bases left between them. Data came from immunoSEQ multiplex PCR; TCRdb stores just in-frame clones and leaves some out. The sample shows about 57,000 clones, around 90% of them seen only once. This TCR came from a female donor in good health, enrolled as a control in a pregnancy study. The gene calls are TRBV7-8 and TRBJ1-2; the D is unclear. This material consisted of peripheral blood, taken after pregnancy. As DNA, the CDR3 is TGTGCCAGCAGCTTATTGGAGAGGAGGACCGCCTCTTATGGCTACACCTTC. It encodes CASSLLERRTASYGYTF. Looking up the rest from reference TRBV7-8 and TRBJ1-2 gives the full variable domain: GAGVSQSPRYKVAKRGQDVALRCDPISGHVSLFWYQQALGQGPEFLTYFQNEAQLDKSGLPSDRFFAERPEGSVSTLKIQRTQQEDSAVYLCASSLLERRTASYGYTFGSGTRLTVV.